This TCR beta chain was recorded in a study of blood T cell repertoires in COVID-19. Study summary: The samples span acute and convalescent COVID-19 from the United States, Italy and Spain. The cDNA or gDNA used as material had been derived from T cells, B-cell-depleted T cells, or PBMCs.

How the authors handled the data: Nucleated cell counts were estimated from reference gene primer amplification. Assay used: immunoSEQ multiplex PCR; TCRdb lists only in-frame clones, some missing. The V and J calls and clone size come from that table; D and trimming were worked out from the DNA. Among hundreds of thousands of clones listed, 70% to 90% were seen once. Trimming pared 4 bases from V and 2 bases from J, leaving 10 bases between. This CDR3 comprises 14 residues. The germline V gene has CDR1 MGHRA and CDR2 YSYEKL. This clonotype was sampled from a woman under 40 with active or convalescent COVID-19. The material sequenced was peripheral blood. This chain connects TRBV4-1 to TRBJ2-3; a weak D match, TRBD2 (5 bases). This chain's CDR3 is CASSPWESTDTQYF. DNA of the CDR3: TGCGCCAGCAGCCCCTGGGAGTCCACAGATACGCAGTATTTT.